This T cell receptor beta chain was recovered during a study of shared clonotypes between healthy human individuals. Study at large: Per-donor plates numbered three CD4 naive, three CD4 memory, two CD8 naive and one CD8 memory.

CDR3 length: 15 amino acids. Germline CDR1 is MNHEY and CDR2 is SVGAGI. Trimming shortened V by 2 bases and J by 5 bases, and 12 bases separated the two germline ends. Partitioning of CD4+ cells yielded a CD45RA+ naive subset and a CD45RA-negative memory subset. Study observations and caveats: The small donor group covered limited genetic and exposure diversity. Some naive CD4 clonotypes, around 5%, turned up in common across a handful of donors.

Note on this clone: Its specificity is unknown.

Here immunoSEQ multiplex PCR was the method, and the copy in TCRdb shows in-frame clones only, minus some. The sample records hundreds of thousands of clones, roughly 78% being singletons. This chain connects TRBV6-5 to TRBJ2-2; D unresolved. The sequencing sample was made of memory CD4+ T cells sorted from blood. Subset noted: CD45RA-negative fraction. The sequence came from a woman under 40 in good health. The CDR3 here is CASSYQLPETGELFF. The DNA for the CDR3 is TGTGCCAGCAGTTACCAGCTACCGGAGACCGGGGAGCTGTTTTTT.